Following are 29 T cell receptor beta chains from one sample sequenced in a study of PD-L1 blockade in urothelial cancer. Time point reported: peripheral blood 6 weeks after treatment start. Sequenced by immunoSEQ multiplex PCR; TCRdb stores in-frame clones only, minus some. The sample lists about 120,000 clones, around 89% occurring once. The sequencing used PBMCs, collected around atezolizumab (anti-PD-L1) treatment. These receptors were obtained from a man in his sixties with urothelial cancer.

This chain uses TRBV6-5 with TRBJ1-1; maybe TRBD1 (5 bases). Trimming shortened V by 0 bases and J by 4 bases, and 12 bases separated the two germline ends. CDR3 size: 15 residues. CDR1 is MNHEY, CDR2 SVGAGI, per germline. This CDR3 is CASSYSWGGSTEAFF. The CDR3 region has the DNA TGTGCCAGCAGTTACTCGTGGGGGGGGAGCACTGAAGCTTTCTTT.

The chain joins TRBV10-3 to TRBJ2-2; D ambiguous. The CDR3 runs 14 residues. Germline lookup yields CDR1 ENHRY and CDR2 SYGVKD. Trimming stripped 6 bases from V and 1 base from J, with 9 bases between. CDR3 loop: CAIRSAKNTGELFF. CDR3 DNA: TGTGCCATCAGGTCAGCGAAGAACACCGGGGAGCTGTTTTTT.

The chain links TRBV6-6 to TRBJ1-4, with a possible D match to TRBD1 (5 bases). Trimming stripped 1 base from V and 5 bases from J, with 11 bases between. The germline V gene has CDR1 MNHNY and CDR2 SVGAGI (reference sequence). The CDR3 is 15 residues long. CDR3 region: CASSYFSTANEKLFF. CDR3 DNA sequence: TGTGCCAGCAGTTACTTTTCGACAGCGAATGAAAAACTGTTTTTT.

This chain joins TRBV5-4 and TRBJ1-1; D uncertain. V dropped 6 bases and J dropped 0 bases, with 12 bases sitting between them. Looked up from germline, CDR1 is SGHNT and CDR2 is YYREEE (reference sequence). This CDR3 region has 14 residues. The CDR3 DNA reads TGTGCCAGCAACTGGGGAGGGATGAACACTGAAGCTTTCTTT. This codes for CASNWGGMNTEAFF.

The CDR3 nucleotides are TGCGCCAGCAGAGTACCGGGACAGACCCTGGGTGGCTACACCTTC. Protein product: CASRVPGQTLGGYTF. V gene TRBV5-1 combines with J gene TRBJ1-2; 7 bases are shared with TRBD1. This CDR3 region has 15 residues. With 5 bases clipped from V and 7 bases from J, the junction kept 14 bases outside the gene matches. The germline CDR1 and CDR2 sequences are SGHRS and YFSETQ.

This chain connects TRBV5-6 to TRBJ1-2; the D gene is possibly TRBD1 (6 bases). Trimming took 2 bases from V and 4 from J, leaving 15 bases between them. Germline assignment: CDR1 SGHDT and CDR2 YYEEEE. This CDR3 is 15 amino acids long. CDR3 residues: CASSFGGAILYGYTF. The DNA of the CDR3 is TGTGCCAGCAGCTTCGGGGGGGCGATCCTCTATGGCTACACCTTC.

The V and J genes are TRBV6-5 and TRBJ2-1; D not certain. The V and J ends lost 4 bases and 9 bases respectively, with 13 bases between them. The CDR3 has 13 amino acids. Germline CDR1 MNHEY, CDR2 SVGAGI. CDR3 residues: CASSSTIDGEQFF. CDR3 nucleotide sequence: TGTGCCAGCAGTTCTACGATAGATGGTGAGCAGTTCTTC.

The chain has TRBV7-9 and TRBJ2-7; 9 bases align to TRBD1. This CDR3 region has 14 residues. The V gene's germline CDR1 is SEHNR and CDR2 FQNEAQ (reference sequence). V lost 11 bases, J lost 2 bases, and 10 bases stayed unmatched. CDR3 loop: CAGSGTGSTYEQYF. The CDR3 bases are TGTGCCGGAAGCGGGACAGGGTCGACCTACGAGCAGTACTTC. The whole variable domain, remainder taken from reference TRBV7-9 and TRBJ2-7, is DTGVSQNPRHKITKRGQNVTFRCDPISEHNRLYWYRQTLGQGPEFLTYFQNEAQLEKSRLLSDRFSAERPKGSFSTLEIQRTEQGDSAMYLCAGSGTGSTYEQYFGPGTRLTVT.

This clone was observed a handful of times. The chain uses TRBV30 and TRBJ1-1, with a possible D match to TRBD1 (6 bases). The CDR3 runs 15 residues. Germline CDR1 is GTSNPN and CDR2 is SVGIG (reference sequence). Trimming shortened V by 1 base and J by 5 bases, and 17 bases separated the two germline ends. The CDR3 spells CAWSGAGAGATEAFF. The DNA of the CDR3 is TGTGCCTGGAGTGGAGCTGGGGCAGGGGCTACTGAAGCTTTCTTT.

CDR3 nucleotides: TGTGCCAGCAGCCCGTCAGGGGGTTCTGAAGCTTTCTTT. It is translated as CASSPSGGSEAFF. The chain joins TRBV13 to TRBJ1-1, with TRBD1 matching over 7 bases. V lost 5 bases to trimming and J lost 6 bases; unmatched junction nucleotides: 6. The CDR3 spans 13 residues. Germline V gene lookup returns CDR1 PRHDT and CDR2 FYEKMQ (reference sequence).

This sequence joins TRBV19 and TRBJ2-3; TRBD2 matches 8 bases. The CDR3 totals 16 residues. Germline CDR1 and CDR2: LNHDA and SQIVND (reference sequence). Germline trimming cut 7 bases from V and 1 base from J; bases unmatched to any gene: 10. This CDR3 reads CASNGGREGRTDTQYF. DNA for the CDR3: TGTGCCAGTAACGGGGGACGGGAGGGCCGCACAGATACGCAGTATTTT.

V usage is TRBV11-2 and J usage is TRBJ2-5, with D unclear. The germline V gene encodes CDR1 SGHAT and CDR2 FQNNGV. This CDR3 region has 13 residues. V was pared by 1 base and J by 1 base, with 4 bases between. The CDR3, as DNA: TGTGCCAGCAGCTTAGGGCTCCAAGAGACCCAGTACTTC. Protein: CASSLGLQETQYF.

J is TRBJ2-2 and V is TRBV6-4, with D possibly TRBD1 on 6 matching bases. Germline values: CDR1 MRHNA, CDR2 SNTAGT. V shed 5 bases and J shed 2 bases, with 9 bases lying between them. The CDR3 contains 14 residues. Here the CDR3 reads CASSRDINTGELFF. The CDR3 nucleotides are TGTGCCAGCAGTAGGGACATTAACACCGGGGAGCTGTTTTTT.

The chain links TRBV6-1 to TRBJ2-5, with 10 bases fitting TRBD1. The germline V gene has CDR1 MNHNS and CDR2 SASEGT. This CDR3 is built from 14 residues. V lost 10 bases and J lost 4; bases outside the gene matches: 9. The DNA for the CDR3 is TGTGCCACGTGGAGCGGACAGGGGGTAGAGACCCAGTACTTC. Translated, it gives CATWSGQGVETQYF.

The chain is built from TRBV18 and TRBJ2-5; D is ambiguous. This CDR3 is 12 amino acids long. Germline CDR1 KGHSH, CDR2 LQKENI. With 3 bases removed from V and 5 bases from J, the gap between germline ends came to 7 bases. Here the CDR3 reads CASSPQLETQYF. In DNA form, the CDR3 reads TGTGCCAGCTCACCGCAACTGGAGACCCAGTACTTC.

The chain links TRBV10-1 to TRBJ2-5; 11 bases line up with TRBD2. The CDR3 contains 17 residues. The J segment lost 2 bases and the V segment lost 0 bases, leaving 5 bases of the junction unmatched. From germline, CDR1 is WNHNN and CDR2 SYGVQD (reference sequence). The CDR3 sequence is CASSESRGLAAQETQYF. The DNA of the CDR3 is TGCGCCAGCAGTGAGTCAAGGGGACTAGCGGCACAAGAGACCCAGTACTTC.

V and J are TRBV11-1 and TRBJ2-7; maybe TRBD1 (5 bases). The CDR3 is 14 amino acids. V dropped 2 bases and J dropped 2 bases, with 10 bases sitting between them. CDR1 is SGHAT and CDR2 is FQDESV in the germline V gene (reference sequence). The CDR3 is CASSLSDRAYEQYF. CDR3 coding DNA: TGTGCCAGCAGCTTATCTGACAGAGCCTACGAGCAGTACTTC.

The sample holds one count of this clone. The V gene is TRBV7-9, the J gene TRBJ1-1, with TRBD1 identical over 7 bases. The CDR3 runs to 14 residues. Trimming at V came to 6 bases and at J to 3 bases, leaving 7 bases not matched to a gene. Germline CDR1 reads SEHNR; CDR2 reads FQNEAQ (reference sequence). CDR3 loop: CASRSGQQYTEAFF. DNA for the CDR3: TGTGCCAGCAGATCGGGACAGCAATACACTGAAGCTTTCTTT.

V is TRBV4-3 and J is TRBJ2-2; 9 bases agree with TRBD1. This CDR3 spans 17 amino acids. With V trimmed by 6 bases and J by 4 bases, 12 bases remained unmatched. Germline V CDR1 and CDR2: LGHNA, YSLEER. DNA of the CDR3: TGCGCCAGCAGAATTAGGTGGACAGGGGCTATCACCGGGGAGCTGTTTTTT. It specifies CASRIRWTGAITGELFF.

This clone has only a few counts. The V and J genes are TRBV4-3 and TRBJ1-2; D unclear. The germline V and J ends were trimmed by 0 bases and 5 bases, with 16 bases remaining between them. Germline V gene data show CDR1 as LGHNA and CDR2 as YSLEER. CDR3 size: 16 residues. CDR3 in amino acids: CASSQDHELPGYGYTF. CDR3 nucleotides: TGCGCCAGCAGCCAAGATCACGAACTACCCGGATATGGCTACACCTTC.

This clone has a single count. DNA for the CDR3: TGTGCCAGCAGTGGGGTGGGACAGACGAACACCGGGGAGCTGTTTTTT. This codes for CASSGVGQTNTGELFF. The V call is TRBV6-6, the J call TRBJ2-2, with 7 bases matching TRBD1. This CDR3 has 16 amino acids. Germline lookup yields CDR1 MNHNY and CDR2 SVGAGI (reference sequence). Losses at the gene ends were 5 bases for V and 0 bases for J; bases not matched to a gene: 6.

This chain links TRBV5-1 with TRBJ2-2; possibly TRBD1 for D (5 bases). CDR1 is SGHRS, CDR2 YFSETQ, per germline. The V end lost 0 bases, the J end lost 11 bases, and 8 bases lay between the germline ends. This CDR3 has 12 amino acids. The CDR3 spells CASSLGGGELFF. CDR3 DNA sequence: TGCGCCAGCAGCTTGGGGGGCGGCGAGCTGTTTTTT.

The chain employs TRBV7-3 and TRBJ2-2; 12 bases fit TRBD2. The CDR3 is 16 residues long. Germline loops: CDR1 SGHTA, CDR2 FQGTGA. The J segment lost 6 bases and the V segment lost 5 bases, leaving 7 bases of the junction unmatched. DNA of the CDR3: TGTGCCAGCAGCGACACTAGCGGGAGGCTCTCCGGGGAGCTGTTTTTT. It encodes CASSDTSGRLSGELFF.

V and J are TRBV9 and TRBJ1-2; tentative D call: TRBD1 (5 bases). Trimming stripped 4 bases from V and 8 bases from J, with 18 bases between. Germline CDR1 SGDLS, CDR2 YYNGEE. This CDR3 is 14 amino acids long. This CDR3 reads CASSPARGEGGYTF. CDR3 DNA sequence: TGTGCCAGCAGCCCTGCCCGGGGGGAGGGGGGCTACACCTTC.

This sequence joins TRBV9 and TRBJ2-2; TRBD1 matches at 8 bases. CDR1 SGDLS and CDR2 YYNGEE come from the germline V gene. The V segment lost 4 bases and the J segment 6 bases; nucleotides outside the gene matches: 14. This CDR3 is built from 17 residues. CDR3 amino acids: CASSPATGEVIPGELFF. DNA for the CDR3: TGTGCCAGCAGCCCAGCGACAGGGGAGGTGATTCCCGGGGAGCTGTTTTTT.

The DNA for the CDR3 is TGTGCCAGCAGCTTAGGCATCAGGGGGGCGGACTATGGCTACACCTTC. The encoded protein is CASSLGIRGADYGYTF. The chain combines TRBV7-6 with TRBJ1-2; 7 nucleotides line up with TRBD1. This CDR3 is built from 16 residues. Germline V CDR1 and CDR2: SGHVS, FNYEAQ. V trimming: 1 base; J trimming: 3 bases; junction bases outside the gene matches: 8.

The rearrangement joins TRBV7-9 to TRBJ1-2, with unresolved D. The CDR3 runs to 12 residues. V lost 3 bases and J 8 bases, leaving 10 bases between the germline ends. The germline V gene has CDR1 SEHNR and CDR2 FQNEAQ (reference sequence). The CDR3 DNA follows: TGTGCCAGCAGCTTTCACGCCGGGGGCTACACCTTC. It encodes CASSFHAGGYTF.

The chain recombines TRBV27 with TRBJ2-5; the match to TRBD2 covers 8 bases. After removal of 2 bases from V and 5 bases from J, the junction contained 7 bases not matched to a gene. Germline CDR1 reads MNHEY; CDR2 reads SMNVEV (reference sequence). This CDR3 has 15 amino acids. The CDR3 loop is CASSLEGSGGETQYF. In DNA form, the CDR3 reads TGTGCCAGCAGTTTAGAGGGGTCGGGAGGGGAGACCCAGTACTTC.

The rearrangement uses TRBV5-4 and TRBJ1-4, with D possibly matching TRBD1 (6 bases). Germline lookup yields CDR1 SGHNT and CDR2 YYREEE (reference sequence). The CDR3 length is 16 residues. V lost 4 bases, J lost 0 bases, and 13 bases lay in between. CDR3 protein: CASSIGTLATNEKLFF. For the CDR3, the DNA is TGTGCCAGCAGCATTGGGACACTTGCAACTAATGAAAAACTGTTTTTT.